Ten or more counts support the clone carrying this T cell receptor (beta chain). The antigen is unknown. Read data end 3 residues before the CDR3 end; the end is taken from the germline J gene. Other DNA sequences from this sample encode an identical CDR3 as well. This sample was included in a study of T cell clonality in common variable immunodeficiency. Study results and caveats: TCRbeta clonality was increased in CVID versus healthy controls.

The germline CDR1 and CDR2 sequences are LGHNT and FRNRAP. V gave up 3 bases and J gave up 2 bases, with 15 bases separating them. This CDR3 comprises 16 residues. Some clones are missing from TCRdb's copy, which holds only in-frame ones; the method was immunoSEQ multiplex PCR. The table records around 47,000 clones without singletons, the ten largest covering 0.6% to 0.8%. The TCR was taken from a person aged 18 to 75 in good health. The V gene is TRBV12-5, the J gene TRBJ2-3; D perhaps matches TRBD2 (6 bases). Sample: peripheral blood mononuclear cells. CDR3 DNA (partial): TGTGCTAGTGGTTTAGGAGTTAGCGGATACACAGATACG. Translating it yields CASGLGVSGYTDT. The CDR3, in full, reads CASGLGVSGYTDTQYF.